The rows below give T cell receptor beta chains drawn from one sample of a study of cytomegalovirus exposure and HLA in healthy donors. The protocol was immunoSEQ multiplex PCR, while the TCRdb copy is restricted to in-frame clones and leaves out a portion. Of approximately 150,000 clones in the sample, roughly 80% are singletons; the top ten hold about 4.5%. Sequenced: PBMCs. The receptors were sampled from a man in his forties in good health and CMV-seronegative. Both conserved end residues are part of each CDR3. Each record gives: V gene, J gene, CDR3 protein.

TRBV5-6,TRBJ2-2,CASSLGSLTNTGELFF
TRBV30,TRBJ2-2,CAWSETGTGELFF
TRBV7-3,TRBJ2-3,CASSFPGQDTQYF
TRBV10-3,TRBJ2-1,CAISGQGGNSYNEQFF
TRBV6-5,TRBJ2-2,CASSYGTSLNTGELFF
TRBV7-9,TRBJ1-6,CASSLVRGANNSPLHF
TRBV27,TRBJ2-7,CASSFSGTGQNYEQYF
TRBV6-6,TRBJ2-3,CANSQGPDTQYF
TRBV19,TRBJ2-3,CASSIDPGGITDTQYF
TRBV27,TRBJ2-1,CASRSTHEQFF
TRBV27,TRBJ2-7,CASSRGTGLGTYEQYF
TRBV5-5,TRBJ1-2,CASSFRTSEGYTF
TRBV5-1,TRBJ2-7,CASSEGVYEQYF
TRBV11-2,TRBJ2-7,CASSLRDGGLGQYF
TRBV6-1,TRBJ1-5,CASSEALGVGQAGPYQPQHF
TRBV9,TRBJ1-2,CASKREGYTF
TRBV10-2,TRBJ2-6,CASSGGSSGANVLTF
TRBV7-3,TRBJ2-7,CASSLNRSGGRYEQYF
TRBV5-6,TRBJ2-5,CASSPTGGGLETQYF
TRBV11-2,TRBJ2-7,CASSSLAGGLEQYF
TRBV9,TRBJ2-1,CASSAEGGGRCNEQFF
TRBV6-5,TRBJ1-5,CASSYGSHQPQHF
TRBV5-1,TRBJ1-3,CASSSDRGGNTIYF
TRBV6-5,TRBJ2-7,CASRRQDYYEQYF
TRBV5-1,TRBJ2-2,CASSGGTGNGELFF
TRBV6-1,TRBJ2-1,CASSRWHEQFF
TRBV9,TRBJ2-7,CASSVAPGNYEQYF
TRBV5-4,TRBJ2-5,CASSLAGGGPRETQYF
TRBV5-1,TRBJ1-2,CASSPWEGSTDGYTF
TRBV6-1,TRBJ2-5,CASSVFGGQETQYF
TRBV2,TRBJ2-5,CASRVRGSETQYF
TRBV27,TRBJ2-5,CASSLMGARGETQYF
TRBV7-9,TRBJ2-5,CASSLAGTSSETQYF
TRBV4-2,TRBJ2-1,CASSQDRTFGGNEQFF
TRBV28,TRBJ1-2,CASSLIRTGGAHGYTF